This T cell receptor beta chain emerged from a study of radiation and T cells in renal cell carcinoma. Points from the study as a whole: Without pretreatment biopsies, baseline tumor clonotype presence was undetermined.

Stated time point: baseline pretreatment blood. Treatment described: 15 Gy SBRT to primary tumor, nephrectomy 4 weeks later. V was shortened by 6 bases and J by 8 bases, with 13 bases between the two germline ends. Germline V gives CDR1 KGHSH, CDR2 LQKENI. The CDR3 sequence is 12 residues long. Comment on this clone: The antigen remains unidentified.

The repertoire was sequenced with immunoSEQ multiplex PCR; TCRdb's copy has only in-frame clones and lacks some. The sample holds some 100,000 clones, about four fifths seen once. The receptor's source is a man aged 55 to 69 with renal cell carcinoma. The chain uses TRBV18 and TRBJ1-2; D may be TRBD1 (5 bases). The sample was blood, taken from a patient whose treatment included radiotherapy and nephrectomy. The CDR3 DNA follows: TGTGCCAGCTCGAGGGGCCCCTCCGGCTACACCTTC. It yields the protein CASSRGPSGYTF.